This is a list of T cell receptor beta chains from one sample in a study of post-analysis software for immune sequencing data. TCRdb passed the PCR reads through MiXCR, listing each CDR3 protein once. Here the sample spans hundreds of thousands of distinct CDR3 sequences, around 27% being singletons. Sequencing was carried out using blood. These receptors all stem from a girl aged 5-17 years with multiple sclerosis. Each CDR3 is given with its conserved first and last residue. A D gene is named only where the DNA matches it firmly. Clone size, where shown, is once, few, many, or a class for clones that have expanded.

abundance: few
j_gene: TRBJ1-5
v_gene: TRBV20-1
d_gene: -
CDR3aa: CSARDRFSHSNQPQHF
CDR3nt: TGCAGTGCTAGAGATCGCTTCAGTCATAGCAATCAGCCCCAGCATTTT

abundance: few
j_gene: TRBJ2-1
v_gene: TRBV4-3
d_gene: TRBD2
CDR3aa: CASSPSGSGVLRRNEQFF
CDR3nt: TGCGCCAGCAGCCCCAGTGGGAGCGGGGTCCTTCGAAGAAATGAGCAGTTCTTC

abundance: few
j_gene: TRBJ1-2
v_gene: TRBV6-5
d_gene: TRBD1
CDR3aa: CASSKTGGDGYTF
CDR3nt: TGTGCCAGCAGTAAAACAGGGGGCGATGGCTACACCTTC

abundance: few
j_gene: TRBJ2-1
v_gene: TRBV5-1
d_gene: TRBD2
CDR3aa: CASSLAASGNNEQFF
CDR3nt: TGCGCCAGCAGCTTGGCAGCTAGCGGGAACAATGAGCAGTTCTTC

abundance: -
j_gene: TRBJ2-7
v_gene: TRBV7-8
d_gene: TRBD2
CDR3aa: CASSLGGAGKGYEQYF
CDR3nt: TGTGCCAGCAGCTTAGGGGGAGCGGGAAAGGGCTACGAGCAGTACTTC

abundance: many
j_gene: TRBJ2-7
v_gene: TRBV29-1
d_gene: -
CDR3aa: CSVAAYYEQYF
CDR3nt: TGCAGCGTAGCAGCGTACTACGAGCAGTACTTC

abundance: few
j_gene: TRBJ2-7
v_gene: TRBV29-1
d_gene: -
CDR3aa: CSVIGGHPYEQYF
CDR3nt: TGCAGCGTTATTGGGGGGCATCCCTACGAGCAGTACTTC

abundance: few
j_gene: TRBJ2-1
v_gene: TRBV20-1
d_gene: -
CDR3aa: CSASKGAGSYNEQFF
CDR3nt: TGCAGTGCTAGCAAGGGGGCGGGGTCCTACAATGAGCAGTTCTTC

abundance: -
j_gene: TRBJ2-3
v_gene: TRBV20-1
d_gene: TRBD1
CDR3aa: CSAPDRGLGTDTQYF
CDR3nt: TGCAGTGCACCGGACAGGGGGCTTGGCACAGATACGCAGTATTTT

abundance: few
j_gene: TRBJ2-7
v_gene: TRBV20-1
d_gene: TRBD2
CDR3aa: CSARAALAGGSRQYF
CDR3nt: TGCAGTGCTAGAGCGGCTCTAGCGGGAGGGTCCAGGCAGTACTTC

abundance: -
j_gene: TRBJ2-5
v_gene: TRBV3-1
d_gene: -
CDR3aa: CASSQGGDLVSYQETQYF
CDR3nt: TGTGCCAGCAGCCAAGGGGGGGATCTAGTATCGTACCAAGAGACCCAGTACTTC

abundance: -
j_gene: TRBJ2-2
v_gene: TRBV7-2
d_gene: -
CDR3aa: CASSPVRRGGELFF
CDR3nt: TGTGCCAGCAGCCCTGTGAGGAGAGGCGGGGAGCTGTTTTTT

abundance: -
j_gene: TRBJ1-4
v_gene: TRBV5-1
d_gene: TRBD1
CDR3aa: CASSWVTGGPGKLFF
CDR3nt: TGCGCCAGCAGCTGGGTGACAGGGGGGCCGGGAAAACTGTTTTTT

abundance: -
j_gene: TRBJ1-5
v_gene: TRBV5-1
d_gene: TRBD1
CDR3aa: CASSLGVDRAGQPQHF
CDR3nt: TGCGCCAGCAGCTTGGGGGTCGACAGGGCTGGCCAGCCCCAGCATTTT

abundance: many
j_gene: TRBJ2-4
v_gene: TRBV25-1
d_gene: TRBD1
CDR3aa: CASRGTGEVSIQYF
CDR3nt: TGTGCCAGCAGAGGGACAGGGGAGGTTAGCATTCAGTACTTC

abundance: -
j_gene: TRBJ2-1
v_gene: TRBV2
d_gene: -
CDR3aa: CASSFPAGALTYNEQFF
CDR3nt: TGTGCCAGCAGTTTTCCCGCGGGGGCCCTGACCTACAATGAGCAGTTCTTC

abundance: many
j_gene: TRBJ2-1
v_gene: TRBV20-1
d_gene: TRBD2
CDR3aa: CSVRTSGSVEQFF
CDR3nt: TGCAGTGTACGGACTAGCGGGAGTGTTGAGCAGTTCTTC

abundance: -
j_gene: TRBJ2-1
v_gene: TRBV9
d_gene: -
CDR3aa: CASSGTFLPAAGGEQFF
CDR3nt: TGTGCCAGCAGCGGGACTTTCTTACCGGCTGCCGGTGGTGAGCAGTTCTTC

abundance: few
j_gene: TRBJ2-7
v_gene: TRBV20-1
d_gene: -
CDR3aa: CSANRDLSGEQYF
CDR3nt: TGCAGTGCTAACCGGGACCTGTCGGGCGAGCAGTACTTC

abundance: few
j_gene: TRBJ1-1
v_gene: TRBV4-1
d_gene: -
CDR3aa: CASSQVGQDEAFF
CDR3nt: TGCGCCAGCAGCCAAGTAGGGCAAGATGAAGCTTTCTTT

abundance: -
j_gene: TRBJ2-7
v_gene: TRBV2
d_gene: -
CDR3aa: CASTAHSYEQYF
CDR3nt: TGTGCCAGCACCGCGCATTCCTACGAGCAGTACTTC

abundance: -
j_gene: TRBJ1-4
v_gene: TRBV7-8
d_gene: -
CDR3aa: CASSSPREDHREKLFF
CDR3nt: TGTGCCAGCAGCTCCCCGCGGGAGGACCATAGAGAAAAACTGTTTTTT

abundance: few
j_gene: TRBJ2-7
v_gene: TRBV12-3/TRBV12-4
d_gene: -
CDR3aa: CASTDTYEQYF
CDR3nt: TGTGCCAGCACCGATACCTACGAGCAGTACTTC

abundance: few
j_gene: TRBJ1-1
v_gene: TRBV5-1
d_gene: -
CDR3aa: CASSLTGTDTEAFF
CDR3nt: TGCGCCAGCAGCCTCACAGGGACGGACACTGAAGCTTTCTTT

abundance: many
j_gene: TRBJ2-5
v_gene: TRBV15
d_gene: TRBD1
CDR3aa: CATAPDRRPQETQYF
CDR3nt: TGTGCCACGGCCCCGGACAGGCGACCCCAAGAGACCCAGTACTTC

abundance: -
j_gene: TRBJ1-5
v_gene: TRBV6-1
d_gene: TRBD1
CDR3aa: CASSEAEGDRPNQPQHF
CDR3nt: TGTGCCAGCAGTGAAGCGGAAGGGGACAGGCCAAATCAGCCCCAGCATTTT

abundance: -
j_gene: TRBJ2-3
v_gene: TRBV12-5
d_gene: TRBD2
CDR3aa: CASGRWGGLTDTQYF
CDR3nt: TGTGCTAGTGGGCGATGGGGGGGTCTCACAGATACGCAGTATTTT

abundance: many
j_gene: TRBJ2-7
v_gene: TRBV4-3
d_gene: -
CDR3aa: CASSQDSGSYEQYF
CDR3nt: TGCGCCAGCAGCCAAGATTCAGGGTCCTACGAGCAGTACTTC

abundance: few
j_gene: TRBJ1-5
v_gene: TRBV3-1
d_gene: -
CDR3aa: CASSQGSGTYSNQPQHF
CDR3nt: TGTGCCAGCAGCCAAGGATCCGGGACATATAGCAATCAGCCCCAGCATTTT

abundance: few
j_gene: TRBJ2-1
v_gene: TRBV9
d_gene: TRBD2
CDR3aa: CASSVTSGGIGEQFF
CDR3nt: TGTGCCAGCAGCGTTACTAGCGGGGGTATCGGTGAGCAGTTCTTC

abundance: -
j_gene: TRBJ2-7
v_gene: TRBV6-1
d_gene: TRBD2
CDR3aa: CASSDGTSGRVLYEQYF
CDR3nt: TGTGCCAGCAGTGACGGGACTAGCGGGAGAGTCTTGTACGAGCAGTACTTC

abundance: few
j_gene: TRBJ2-4
v_gene: TRBV20-1
d_gene: TRBD1
CDR3aa: CSAPGQGPGAKNIQYF
CDR3nt: TGCAGTGCTCCGGGACAGGGGCCAGGAGCCAAAAACATTCAGTACTTC

abundance: few
j_gene: TRBJ2-1
v_gene: TRBV12-3/TRBV12-4
d_gene: TRBD2
CDR3aa: CASSRRTSGGGDEQFF
CDR3nt: TGTGCCAGCAGTCGTAGGACTAGCGGGGGAGGCGATGAGCAGTTCTTC

abundance: few
j_gene: TRBJ1-4
v_gene: TRBV6-5
d_gene: -
CDR3aa: CASSSPGGATNEKLFF
CDR3nt: TGTGCCAGCAGCTCACCTGGGGGTGCAACTAATGAAAAACTGTTTTTT

abundance: many
j_gene: TRBJ2-5
v_gene: TRBV29-1
d_gene: TRBD1
CDR3aa: CSVRDRGVRETQYF
CDR3nt: TGCAGCGTCCGGGACAGGGGGGTTCGGGAGACCCAGTACTTC

abundance: -
j_gene: TRBJ2-1
v_gene: TRBV20-1
d_gene: TRBD2
CDR3aa: CSVAALAGSYNEQFF
CDR3nt: TGCAGTGTCGCCGCCCTAGCGGGGTCCTACAATGAGCAGTTCTTC

abundance: few
j_gene: TRBJ1-1
v_gene: TRBV5-1
d_gene: -
CDR3aa: CASSSQNQNTEAFF
CDR3nt: TGCGCCAGCAGCTCACAAAATCAAAACACTGAAGCTTTCTTT

abundance: -
j_gene: TRBJ2-3
v_gene: TRBV10-3
d_gene: -
CDR3aa: CAISQGADTQYF
CDR3nt: TGTGCCATCAGCCAGGGTGCAGATACGCAGTATTTT

abundance: many
j_gene: TRBJ1-2
v_gene: TRBV4-2
d_gene: -
CDR3aa: CASTPEARTSNYGYTF
CDR3nt: TGTGCCAGCACCCCAGAGGCACGGACCTCTAACTATGGCTACACCTTC

abundance: -
j_gene: TRBJ2-1
v_gene: TRBV28
d_gene: -
CDR3aa: CASRAGVGQFF
CDR3nt: TGTGCCAGCAGGGCCGGGGTTGGGCAGTTCTTC

abundance: -
j_gene: TRBJ2-1
v_gene: TRBV4-1
d_gene: TRBD1
CDR3aa: CASSHPEGTGTYNEQFF
CDR3nt: TGCGCCAGCAGCCACCCCGAAGGGACAGGAACCTACAATGAGCAGTTCTTC

abundance: -
j_gene: TRBJ1-5
v_gene: TRBV3-1
d_gene: TRBD1
CDR3aa: CASSESGTGRPYSNQPQHF
CDR3nt: TGTGCCAGCAGCGAATCCGGGACAGGGAGACCTTATAGCAATCAGCCCCAGCATTTT

abundance: -
j_gene: TRBJ1-2
v_gene: TRBV2
d_gene: -
CDR3aa: CASSVRRGYTF
CDR3nt: TGTGCCAGCAGTGTTCGGAGGGGCTACACCTTC

abundance: -
j_gene: TRBJ2-1
v_gene: TRBV5-1
d_gene: -
CDR3aa: CASSTDPDDEQFF
CDR3nt: TGCGCCAGCAGCACTGACCCCGACGATGAGCAGTTCTTC

abundance: -
j_gene: TRBJ2-3
v_gene: TRBV6-4
d_gene: TRBD2
CDR3aa: CASSDSTGGGADTQYF
CDR3nt: TGTGCCAGCAGTGACTCGACTGGCGGGGGGGCAGATACGCAGTATTTT

abundance: -
j_gene: TRBJ2-1
v_gene: TRBV5-4
d_gene: TRBD2
CDR3aa: CASSLGLAALESYNEQFF
CDR3nt: TGTGCCAGCAGCTTGGGACTAGCGGCCCTTGAATCCTACAATGAGCAGTTCTTC

abundance: -
j_gene: TRBJ1-6
v_gene: TRBV10-3
d_gene: -
CDR3aa: CAMRQELGGNSPLHF
CDR3nt: TGTGCCATGAGACAAGAGTTGGGGGGAAATTCACCCCTCCACTTT

abundance: -
j_gene: TRBJ2-1
v_gene: TRBV5-1
d_gene: TRBD2
CDR3aa: CASSWTPGGRNEQFF
CDR3nt: TGCGCCAGCAGCTGGACCCCGGGAGGGCGCAATGAGCAGTTCTTC

abundance: -
j_gene: TRBJ2-5
v_gene: TRBV29-1
d_gene: -
CDR3aa: CSSGRETQYF
CDR3nt: TGCAGTTCAGGGAGGGAGACCCAGTACTTC

abundance: few
j_gene: TRBJ1-1
v_gene: TRBV29-1
d_gene: -
CDR3aa: CSVEDRGTPGAEAFF
CDR3nt: TGCAGCGTTGAAGATCGCGGCACACCGGGCGCTGAAGCTTTCTTT

abundance: -
j_gene: TRBJ1-1
v_gene: TRBV10-3
d_gene: -
CDR3aa: CAISESIVNEAFF
CDR3nt: TGTGCCATCAGTGAGTCGATCGTAAATGAAGCTTTCTTT

abundance: -
j_gene: TRBJ2-1
v_gene: TRBV6-2/TRBV6-3
d_gene: TRBD2
CDR3aa: CASSPGGSRYEQFF
CDR3nt: TGTGCCAGCAGTCCCGGCGGGAGTCGGTATGAGCAGTTCTTC

abundance: -
j_gene: TRBJ2-1
v_gene: TRBV7-2
d_gene: TRBD1
CDR3aa: CASSFRDRGYNEQFF
CDR3nt: TGTGCCAGCAGCTTCCGGGACAGGGGCTACAATGAGCAGTTCTTC

abundance: -
j_gene: TRBJ2-7
v_gene: TRBV10-2
d_gene: TRBD2
CDR3aa: CASSGPTSGGTYEQYF
CDR3nt: TGCGCCAGCAGTGGGCCGACTAGCGGGGGCACCTACGAGCAGTACTTC

abundance: many
j_gene: TRBJ2-1
v_gene: TRBV20-1
d_gene: TRBD2
CDR3aa: CSARGALSGSFGNEQFF
CDR3nt: TGCAGTGCTAGAGGGGCTCTGAGCGGGAGTTTTGGGAATGAGCAGTTCTTC

abundance: -
j_gene: TRBJ2-7
v_gene: TRBV5-1
d_gene: -
CDR3aa: CASSLKGVYEQYF
CDR3nt: TGCGCCAGCAGCTTGAAGGGGGTCTACGAGCAGTACTTC

abundance: few
j_gene: TRBJ1-2
v_gene: TRBV29-1
d_gene: -
CDR3aa: CSVENQDSDLGYTF
CDR3nt: TGCAGCGTTGAGAATCAGGACAGCGACCTTGGCTACACCTTC

abundance: few
j_gene: TRBJ2-1
v_gene: TRBV7-2
d_gene: TRBD2
CDR3aa: CASSLAASGGALNEQFF
CDR3nt: TGTGCCAGCAGCTTAGCGGCCAGCGGGGGAGCCCTCAATGAGCAGTTCTTC

abundance: -
j_gene: TRBJ2-7
v_gene: TRBV20-1
d_gene: TRBD1
CDR3aa: CSVTVQGYEQYF
CDR3nt: TGCAGTGTAACGGTACAGGGGTACGAGCAGTACTTC